This T cell receptor beta chain was identified in a study of T cells after posttransplantation cyclophosphamide. Study conclusions and caveats: After PTCy, TRB diversity resembled that of CNI/methotrexate controls. Donor-recipient repertoire similarity was low at 1-2 months, rising over year one. Blood and skin or GI T cell repertoires showed limited TRB overlap.

The method was immunoSEQ multiplex PCR; TCRdb's version includes in-frame clones alone and lacks a portion of them. The table has about 7,300 clones, more than 85% seen once. Details on this clone: What it recognizes is unknown.

Trimming at V came to 4 bases and at J to 2 bases, leaving 10 bases not matched to a gene. The CDR3 loop spans 16 amino acids. CDR1 and CDR2 from the germline V gene are SGHRS and YFSETQ. On the day of bone marrow donation, the related graft donor provided peripheral blood. The sequenced sample consisted of CD4+ T cells sorted from blood. V and J are TRBV5-1 and TRBJ2-7; 9 nucleotides match TRBD1. This receptor was taken from a woman between 45 and 65 years old in good health and a related stem cell transplant donor. This CDR3 reads CASSPGFGQGTYEQYF. CDR3 bases: TGCGCCAGCAGCCCCGGTTTCGGACAGGGGACCTACGAGCAGTACTTC.